This section outlines one T cell receptor beta chain sequence together with its context. Its specificity is unknown. The data belong to a study of cytomegalovirus exposure and HLA in healthy donors. Study results and caveats: Rarity held for most TCR sequences, but there were some public TCRs that occurred in many donors. The classifier, whose performance was assessed in both the original and validation cohorts, reportedly diagnosed cytomegalovirus status with high specificity and sensitivity. Cytomegalovirus association was assigned to approximately 160 TCR beta chains.

Both 60 Vbeta primers and 13 Jbeta primers went into the PCR. Per the original methods: The authors later counted roughly 87 million unique TCR beta chains, about 11 million of them shared. Sequenced by immunoSEQ multiplex PCR; TCRdb stores in-frame clones only, minus some. D and trimming come from the DNA, and the V and J calls and clone size come from that table. The data contain some 150,000 clones, approximately 80% of them singletons. This CDR3 has 13 residues. With 3 bases removed from V and 6 bases from J, the gap between germline ends came to 13 bases. Germline values: CDR1 SGHNT, CDR2 YYREEE (reference sequence).

The sequence was obtained from a boy younger than 10 in good health and CMV-seronegative. The sample comprised PBMCs. V and J are TRBV5-4 and TRBJ2-7; unclear D gene. Here the CDR3 DNA reads TGTGCCAGCAGCTCACCCAACAGTGGCGAGCAGTACTTC. Translating gives CASSSPNSGEQYF.